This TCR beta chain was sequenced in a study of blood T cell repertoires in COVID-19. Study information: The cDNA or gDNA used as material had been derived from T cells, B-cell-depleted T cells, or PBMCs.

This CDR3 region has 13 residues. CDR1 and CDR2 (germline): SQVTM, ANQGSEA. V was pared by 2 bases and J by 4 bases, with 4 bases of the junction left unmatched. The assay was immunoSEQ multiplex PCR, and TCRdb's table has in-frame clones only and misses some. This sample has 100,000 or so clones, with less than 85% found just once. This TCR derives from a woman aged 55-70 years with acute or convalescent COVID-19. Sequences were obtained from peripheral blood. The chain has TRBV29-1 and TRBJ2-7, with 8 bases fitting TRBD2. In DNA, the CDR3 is TGCAGCGTTGAATTCGGACTAGCTTACGAGCAGTACTTC. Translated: CSVEFGLAYEQYF.